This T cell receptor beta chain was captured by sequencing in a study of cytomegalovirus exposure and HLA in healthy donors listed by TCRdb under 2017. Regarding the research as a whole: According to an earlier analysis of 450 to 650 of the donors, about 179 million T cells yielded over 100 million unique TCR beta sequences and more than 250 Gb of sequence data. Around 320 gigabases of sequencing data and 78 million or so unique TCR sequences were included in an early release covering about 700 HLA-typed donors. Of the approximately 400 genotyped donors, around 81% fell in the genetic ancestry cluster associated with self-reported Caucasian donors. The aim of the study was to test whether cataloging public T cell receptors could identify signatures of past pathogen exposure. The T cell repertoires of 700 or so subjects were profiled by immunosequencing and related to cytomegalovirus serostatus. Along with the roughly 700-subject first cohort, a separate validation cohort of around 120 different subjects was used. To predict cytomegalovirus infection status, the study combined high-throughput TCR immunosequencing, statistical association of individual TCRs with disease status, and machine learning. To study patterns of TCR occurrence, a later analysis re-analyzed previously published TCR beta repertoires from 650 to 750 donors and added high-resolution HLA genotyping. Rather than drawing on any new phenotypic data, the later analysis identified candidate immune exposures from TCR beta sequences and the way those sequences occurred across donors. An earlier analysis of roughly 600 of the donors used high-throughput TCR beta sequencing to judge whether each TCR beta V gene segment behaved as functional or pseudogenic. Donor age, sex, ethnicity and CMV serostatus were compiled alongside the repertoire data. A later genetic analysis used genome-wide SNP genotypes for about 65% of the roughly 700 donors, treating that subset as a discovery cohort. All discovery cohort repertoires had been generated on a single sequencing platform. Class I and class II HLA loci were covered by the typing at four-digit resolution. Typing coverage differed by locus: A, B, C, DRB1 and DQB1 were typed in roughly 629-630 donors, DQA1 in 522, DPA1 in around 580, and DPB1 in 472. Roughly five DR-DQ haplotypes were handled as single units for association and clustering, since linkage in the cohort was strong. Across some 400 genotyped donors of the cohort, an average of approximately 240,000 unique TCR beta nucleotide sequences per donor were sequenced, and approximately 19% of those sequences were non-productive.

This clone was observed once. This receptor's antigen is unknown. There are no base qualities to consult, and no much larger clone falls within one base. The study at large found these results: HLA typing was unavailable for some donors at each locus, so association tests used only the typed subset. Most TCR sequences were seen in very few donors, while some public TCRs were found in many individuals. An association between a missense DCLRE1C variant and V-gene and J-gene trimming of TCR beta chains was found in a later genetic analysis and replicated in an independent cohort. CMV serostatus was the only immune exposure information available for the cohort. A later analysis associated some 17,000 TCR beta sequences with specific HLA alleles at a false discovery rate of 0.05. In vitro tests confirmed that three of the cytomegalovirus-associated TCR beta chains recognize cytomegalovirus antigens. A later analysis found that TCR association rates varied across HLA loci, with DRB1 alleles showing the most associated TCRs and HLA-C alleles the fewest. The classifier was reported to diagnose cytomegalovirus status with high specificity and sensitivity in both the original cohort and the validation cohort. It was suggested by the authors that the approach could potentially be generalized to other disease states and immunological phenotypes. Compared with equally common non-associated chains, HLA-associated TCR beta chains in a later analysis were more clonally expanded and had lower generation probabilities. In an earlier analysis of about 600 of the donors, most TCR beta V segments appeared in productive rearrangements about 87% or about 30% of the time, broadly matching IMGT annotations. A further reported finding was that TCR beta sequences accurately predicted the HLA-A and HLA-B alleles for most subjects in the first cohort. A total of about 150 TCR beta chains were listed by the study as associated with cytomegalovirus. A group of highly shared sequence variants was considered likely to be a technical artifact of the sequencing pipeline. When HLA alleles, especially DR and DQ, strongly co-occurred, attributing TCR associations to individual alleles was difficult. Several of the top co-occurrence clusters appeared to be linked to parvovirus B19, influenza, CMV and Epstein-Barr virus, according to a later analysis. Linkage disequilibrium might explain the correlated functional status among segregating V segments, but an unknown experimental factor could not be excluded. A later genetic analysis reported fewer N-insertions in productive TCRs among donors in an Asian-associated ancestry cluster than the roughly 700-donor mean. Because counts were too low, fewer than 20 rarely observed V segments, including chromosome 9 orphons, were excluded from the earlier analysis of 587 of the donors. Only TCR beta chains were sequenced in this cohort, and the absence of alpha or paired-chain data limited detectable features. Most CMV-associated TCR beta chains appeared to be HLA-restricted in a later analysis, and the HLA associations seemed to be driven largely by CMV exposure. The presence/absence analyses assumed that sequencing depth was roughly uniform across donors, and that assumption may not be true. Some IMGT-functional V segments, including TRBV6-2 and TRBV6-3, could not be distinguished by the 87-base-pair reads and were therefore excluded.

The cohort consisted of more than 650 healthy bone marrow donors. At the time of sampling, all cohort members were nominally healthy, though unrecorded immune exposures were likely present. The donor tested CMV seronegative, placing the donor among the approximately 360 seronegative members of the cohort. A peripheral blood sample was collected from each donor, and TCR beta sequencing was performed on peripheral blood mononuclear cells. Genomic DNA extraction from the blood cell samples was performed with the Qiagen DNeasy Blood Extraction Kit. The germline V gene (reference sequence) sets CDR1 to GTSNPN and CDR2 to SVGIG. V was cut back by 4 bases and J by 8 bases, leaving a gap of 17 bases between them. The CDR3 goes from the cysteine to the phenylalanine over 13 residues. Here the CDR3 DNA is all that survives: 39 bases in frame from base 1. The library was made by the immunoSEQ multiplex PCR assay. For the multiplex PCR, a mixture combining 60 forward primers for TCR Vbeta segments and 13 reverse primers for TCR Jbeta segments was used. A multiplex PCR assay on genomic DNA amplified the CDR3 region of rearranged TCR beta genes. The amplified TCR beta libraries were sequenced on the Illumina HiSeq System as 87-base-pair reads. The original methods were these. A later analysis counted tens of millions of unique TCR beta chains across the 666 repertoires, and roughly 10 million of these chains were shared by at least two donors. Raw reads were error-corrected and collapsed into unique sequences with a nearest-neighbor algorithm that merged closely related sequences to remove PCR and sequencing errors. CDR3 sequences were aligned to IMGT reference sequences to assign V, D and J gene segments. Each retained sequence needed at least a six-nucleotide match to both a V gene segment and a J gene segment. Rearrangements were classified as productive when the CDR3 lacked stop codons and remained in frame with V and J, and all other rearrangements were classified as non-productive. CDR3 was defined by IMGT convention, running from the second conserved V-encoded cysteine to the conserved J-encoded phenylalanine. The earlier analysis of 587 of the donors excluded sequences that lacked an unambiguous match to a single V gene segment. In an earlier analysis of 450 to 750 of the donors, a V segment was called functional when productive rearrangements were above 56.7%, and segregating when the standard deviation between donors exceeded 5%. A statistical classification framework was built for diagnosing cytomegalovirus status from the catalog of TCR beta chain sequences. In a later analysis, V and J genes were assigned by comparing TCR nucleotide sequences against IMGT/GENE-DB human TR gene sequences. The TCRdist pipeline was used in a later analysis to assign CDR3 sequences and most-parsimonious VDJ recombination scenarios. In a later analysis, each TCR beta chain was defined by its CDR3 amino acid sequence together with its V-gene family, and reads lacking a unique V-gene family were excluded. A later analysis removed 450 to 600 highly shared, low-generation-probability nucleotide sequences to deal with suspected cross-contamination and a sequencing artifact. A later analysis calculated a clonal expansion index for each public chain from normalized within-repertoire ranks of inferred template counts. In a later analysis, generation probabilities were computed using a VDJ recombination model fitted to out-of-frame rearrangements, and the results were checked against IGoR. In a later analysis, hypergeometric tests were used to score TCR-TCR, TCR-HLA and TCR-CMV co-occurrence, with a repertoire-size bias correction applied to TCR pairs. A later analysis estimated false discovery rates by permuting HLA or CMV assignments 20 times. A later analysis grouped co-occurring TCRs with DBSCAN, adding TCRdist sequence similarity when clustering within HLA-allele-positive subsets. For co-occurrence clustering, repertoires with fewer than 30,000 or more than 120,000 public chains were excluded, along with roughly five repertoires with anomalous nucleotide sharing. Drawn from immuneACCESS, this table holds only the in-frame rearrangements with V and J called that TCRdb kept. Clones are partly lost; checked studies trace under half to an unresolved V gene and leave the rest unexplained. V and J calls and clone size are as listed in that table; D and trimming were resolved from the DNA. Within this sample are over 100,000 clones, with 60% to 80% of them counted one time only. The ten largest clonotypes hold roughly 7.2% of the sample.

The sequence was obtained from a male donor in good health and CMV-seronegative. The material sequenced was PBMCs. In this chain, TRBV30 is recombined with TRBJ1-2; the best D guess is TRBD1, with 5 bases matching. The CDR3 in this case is CAWTLKGKWGYTF. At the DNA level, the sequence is TGTGCCTGGACTTTAAAGGGGAAGTGGGGCTACACCTTC.